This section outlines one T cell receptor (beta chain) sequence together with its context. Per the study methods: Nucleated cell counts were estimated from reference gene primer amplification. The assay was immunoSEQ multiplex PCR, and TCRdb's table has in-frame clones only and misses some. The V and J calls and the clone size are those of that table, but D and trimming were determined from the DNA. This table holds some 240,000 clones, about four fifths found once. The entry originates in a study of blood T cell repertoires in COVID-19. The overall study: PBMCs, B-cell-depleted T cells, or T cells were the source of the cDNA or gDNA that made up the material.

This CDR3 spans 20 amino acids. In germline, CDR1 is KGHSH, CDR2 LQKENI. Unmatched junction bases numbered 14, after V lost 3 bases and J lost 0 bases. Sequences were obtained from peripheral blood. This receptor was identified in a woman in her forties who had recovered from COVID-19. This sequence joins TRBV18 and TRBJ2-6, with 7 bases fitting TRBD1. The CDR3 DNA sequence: TGTGCCAGCTCACCCGAACAGGGGCGAGGAATACACTCTGGGGCCAACGTCCTGACTTTC. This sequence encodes CASSPEQGRGIHSGANVLTF. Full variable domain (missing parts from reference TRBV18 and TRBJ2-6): NAGVMQNPRHLVRRRGQEARLRCSPMKGHSHVYWYRQLPEEGLKFMVYLQKENIIDESGMPKERFSAEFPKEGPSILRIQQVVRGDSAAYFCASSPEQGRGIHSGANVLTFGAGSRLTVL.